Following are 20 T cell receptor beta chains from one sample sequenced in a study of Ad26.COV2.S vaccination and SARS-CoV-2 variants. Treatment given: roughly 20 received Ad26.COV2.S at low or high dose, single or two shots; about 5 received placebo; per-sample allocation not given. On day 63 after the first injection, vaccine and placebo recipients gave samples. The protocol was immunoSEQ multiplex PCR, while the TCRdb copy is restricted to in-frame clones and leaves out a portion. Altogether 350,000 to 450,000 clones are present, about 85% being singletons, with the ten largest covering about 3.3%. The sequencing here drew on peripheral blood, taken in a trial of Ad26.COV2.S vaccine versus placebo. Receptors were obtained from a person aged 18 to 65 who received the Ad26.COV2.S COVID-19 vaccine or a placebo.

This clone is a singleton in its sample. The rearrangement links TRBV28 to TRBJ2-6, with D unresolved. V was pared by 6 bases and J by 0 bases, with 12 bases between. The CDR3 has 16 residues. Per the germline V gene, CDR1 is MDHEN and CDR2 is SYDVKM. This CDR3 is CASRKVVLSGANVLTF. CDR3 DNA sequence: TGTGCCAGCAGGAAAGTGGTCCTCTCTGGGGCCAACGTCCTGACTTTC.

CDR3 loop: CASSSWVAGAPEQFF. CDR3 sequence (DNA): TGTGCCAGTAGTAGTTGGGTAGCGGGGGCCCCTGAGCAGTTCTTC. The chain uses TRBV19 and TRBJ2-1; 9 bases agree with TRBD2. The CDR3 length is 15 residues. Per the germline V gene, CDR1 is LNHDA and CDR2 is SQIVND (reference sequence). V shed 4 bases, J shed 9 bases, and the junction held 10 bases outside the gene matches.

This chain uses TRBV5-1 with TRBJ2-6; D unresolved. There are 15 residues in the CDR3. Trimming took off 6 bases at V and 0 bases at J, with 10 bases between the two ends. CDR1 and CDR2 (germline): SGHRS, YFSETQ. CDR3 amino acids: CASTLPGSGANVLTF. The CDR3 DNA follows: TGCGCCAGCACACTTCCCGGCTCTGGGGCCAACGTCCTGACTTTC.

The chain joins TRBV9 to TRBJ2-2; D may be TRBD1 (6 bases). The V end lost 1 base, the J end lost 5 bases, and 9 bases lay between the germline ends. CDR3 length: 14 amino acids. Germline CDR1 is SGDLS and CDR2 is YYNGEE. The CDR3 DNA reads TGTGCCAGCAGCGTAACCGACAGGACCGGGGAGCTGTTTTTT. Its protein product is CASSVTDRTGELFF.

The genes are TRBV11-2 and TRBJ2-2; D tentatively reads TRBD1 or TRBD2 (5 bases each). The germline V gene has CDR1 SGHAT and CDR2 FQNNGV. V was pared by 4 bases and J by 6 bases, with 21 bases between. CDR3 length equals 17 residues. DNA for the CDR3: TGTGCCAGCAGCTACCACGCTTTTGGGGGAAGTGCCGGGGAGCTGTTTTTT. Translating it yields CASSYHAFGGSAGELFF.

The rearrangement links TRBV25-1 to TRBJ2-1; a possible D gene is TRBD2 (6 bases). Trimming took off 4 bases at V and 10 bases at J, with 17 bases between the two ends. The CDR3 spans 14 residues. CDR1 and CDR2 from the germline V gene are MGHDK and SYGVNS. In nucleotides, the CDR3 is TGTGCCAGCAGTGCCAGTCTCAGTGGGAGGGAGCAGTTCTTC. Its protein product is CASSASLSGREQFF.

This chain connects TRBV29-1 to TRBJ2-5, with 7 positions matching TRBD1. The CDR3 runs 13 residues. Germline V lookup: CDR1 SQVTM, CDR2 ANQGSEA. Germline trimming cut 2 bases from V and 5 bases from J; bases unmatched to any gene: 5. CDR3 coding DNA: TGCAGCGTTGAATCAGGGGGTCGGGAGACCCAGTACTTC. It specifies CSVESGGRETQYF. The variable domain in full, completed from reference TRBV29-1 and TRBJ2-5, reads SAVISQKPSRDICQRGTSLTIQCQVDSQVTMMFWYRQQPGQSLTLIATANQGSEATYESGFVIDKFPISRPNLTFSTLTVSNMSPEDSSIYLCSVESGGRETQYFGPGTRLLVL.

The chain has TRBV7-7 and TRBJ2-3; TRBD1 matches at 8 bases. This CDR3 has 16 residues. Germline V lookup: CDR1 SSHAT, CDR2 FNYEAQ (reference sequence). The DNA for the CDR3 is TGTGCTGTAGGGACAGGTGGTTCCTTCTGGACAGATACGCAGTATTTT. Its protein product is CAVGTGGSFWTDTQYF. The full variable domain, in which reference TRBV7-7 and TRBJ2-3 provide the parts outside the CDR3, is GAGVSQSPRYKVTKRGQDVTLRCDPISSHATLYWYQQALGQGPEFLTYFNYEAQPDKSGLPSDRFSAERPEGSISTLTIQRTEQRDSAMYRCAVGTGGSFWTDTQYFGPGTRLTVL.

The chain carries TRBV2 and TRBJ1-2; D ambiguous. The germline V gene encodes CDR1 SNHLY and CDR2 FYNNEI. V was trimmed by 1 base and J by 1 base, leaving 7 bases between them. The CDR3 extends over 14 amino acids. The CDR3 loop reads CASSEGSRNYGYTF. CDR3 bases: TGTGCCAGCAGTGAAGGTAGTCGTAACTATGGCTACACCTTC.

The V gene is TRBV9, the J gene TRBJ2-1; a weak D match, TRBD2 (6 bases). In germline, CDR1 is SGDLS, CDR2 YYNGEE. Deletions cut 3 bases from V and 3 bases from J, with 13 bases between. This CDR3 is 15 amino acids long. CDR3 residues: CASSGAGRGYNEQFF. CDR3 nucleotide sequence: TGTGCCAGCAGCGGGGCGGGACGGGGCTACAATGAGCAGTTCTTC.

The CDR3 region has the DNA TGTGCCAGCAGTGAGTGGTGGCGCCCGGGGGAGCAGTACTTC. Translating gives CASSEWWRPGEQYF. The chain employs TRBV2 and TRBJ2-7; the D gene is possibly TRBD2 (5 bases). The V gene's germline CDR1 is SNHLY and CDR2 FYNNEI. This CDR3 spans 14 amino acids. The V end lost 3 bases, the J end lost 7 bases, and 16 bases lay between the germline ends.

This rearrangement joins TRBV15 to TRBJ1-1; 7 bases agree with TRBD1. V shed 0 bases, J shed 1 base, and the junction held 17 bases outside the gene matches. The germline V gene encodes CDR1 LNHNV and CDR2 YYDKDF (reference sequence). This CDR3 has 20 amino acids. The DNA for the CDR3 is TGTGCCACCAGCAGAGATAGGGTTGGGGGACAGTACACGACGAACACTGAAGCTTTCTTT. It specifies CATSRDRVGGQYTTNTEAFF.

V usage is TRBV5-1 and J usage is TRBJ1-1, with a possible D match to TRBD1 (5 bases). CDR3 length: 11 residues. Looked up from germline, CDR1 is SGHRS and CDR2 is YFSETQ. The V and J ends lost 7 bases and 11 bases respectively, with 15 bases between them. This CDR3 is CASQGTSGAFF. As DNA, the CDR3 is TGCGCCAGCCAGGGCACATCGGGGGCTTTCTTT.

The chain combines TRBV9 with TRBJ2-3; 11 bases agree with TRBD2. V gave up 0 bases and J gave up 3 bases; unmatched junction bases: 6. The CDR3 has 17 residues. Germline V gives CDR1 SGDLS, CDR2 YYNGEE. The CDR3 sequence is CASSVGVAGGQTDTQYF. CDR3 nucleotides: TGTGCCAGCAGCGTAGGGGTAGCGGGAGGGCAGACAGATACGCAGTATTTT.

Ten or more counts support this clone. The chain uses TRBV6-6 and TRBJ1-2, with D perhaps matching TRBD1 (6 bases). The CDR3 is 15 residues long. V dropped 2 bases and J dropped 4 bases, with 14 bases sitting between them. Germline V gives CDR1 MNHNY, CDR2 SVGAGI (reference sequence). CDR3 residues: CASSYTQGIGYGYTF. In nucleotides, the CDR3 is TGTGCCAGCAGTTACACTCAGGGGATCGGCTATGGCTACACCTTC.

This chain links TRBV5-4 with TRBJ2-5; 11 positions match TRBD1. V lost 4 bases and J lost 4; bases outside the gene matches: 0. Germline assignment: CDR1 SGHNT and CDR2 YYREEE (reference sequence). This CDR3 region has 13 residues. CDR3 nucleotides: TGTGCCAGCAGCGGGACAGGGGGAGAGACCCAGTACTTC. Translation gives CASSGTGGETQYF.

V gene TRBV7-9 combines with J gene TRBJ2-2; TRBD2 might be the D (5 bases). This CDR3 contains 16 residues. The germline CDR1 and CDR2 sequences are SEHNR and FQNEAQ (reference sequence). V shed 0 bases and J shed 7 bases, with 15 bases lying between them. The chain's CDR3 is CASSLARGRGSGELFF. The CDR3 nucleotides are TGTGCCAGCAGCTTAGCTCGTGGGCGAGGGAGCGGGGAGCTGTTTTTT.

V and J are TRBV6-5 and TRBJ2-7; TRBD2 matches 11 bases. Germline V gene sequence: CDR1 MNHEY, CDR2 SVGAGI. CDR3 length equals 15 residues. V shed 6 bases and J 2 bases; nucleotides not matched to a gene: 6. The CDR3 nucleotides read TGTGCCAGCAGACGTCTAGCGGGGGGAACCTACGAGCAGTACTTC. Translated, it gives CASRRLAGGTYEQYF.

The chain combines TRBV11-3 with TRBJ2-1; 16 nucleotides agree with TRBD2. Germline CDR1 reads SGHNT; CDR2 reads YENEEA. This CDR3 is 19 amino acids long. V lost 1 base, J lost 4 bases, and 7 bases stayed unmatched. CDR3 protein: CASSLAGTSGGVPYNEQFF. In DNA, the CDR3 is TGTGCCAGCAGCTTAGCCGGGACTAGCGGGGGGGTACCGTACAATGAGCAGTTCTTC. Variable domain in full (rest from reference TRBV11-3 and TRBJ2-1): EAGVVQSPRYKIIEKKQPVAFWCNPISGHNTLYWYLQNLGQGPELLIRYENEEAVDDSQLPKDRFSAERLKGVDSTLKIQPAELGDSAVYLCASSLAGTSGGVPYNEQFFGPGTRLTVL.

This rearrangement joins TRBV28 to TRBJ2-7, with TRBD1 matching 8 bases. The length of the CDR3 is 14 residues. Germline V gives CDR1 MDHEN, CDR2 SYDVKM. V gave up 5 bases and J gave up 3 bases; unmatched junction bases: 6. The CDR3: CASSKGQGGYEQYF. The CDR3 bases are TGTGCCAGCAGTAAAGGACAGGGAGGCTACGAGCAGTACTTC.